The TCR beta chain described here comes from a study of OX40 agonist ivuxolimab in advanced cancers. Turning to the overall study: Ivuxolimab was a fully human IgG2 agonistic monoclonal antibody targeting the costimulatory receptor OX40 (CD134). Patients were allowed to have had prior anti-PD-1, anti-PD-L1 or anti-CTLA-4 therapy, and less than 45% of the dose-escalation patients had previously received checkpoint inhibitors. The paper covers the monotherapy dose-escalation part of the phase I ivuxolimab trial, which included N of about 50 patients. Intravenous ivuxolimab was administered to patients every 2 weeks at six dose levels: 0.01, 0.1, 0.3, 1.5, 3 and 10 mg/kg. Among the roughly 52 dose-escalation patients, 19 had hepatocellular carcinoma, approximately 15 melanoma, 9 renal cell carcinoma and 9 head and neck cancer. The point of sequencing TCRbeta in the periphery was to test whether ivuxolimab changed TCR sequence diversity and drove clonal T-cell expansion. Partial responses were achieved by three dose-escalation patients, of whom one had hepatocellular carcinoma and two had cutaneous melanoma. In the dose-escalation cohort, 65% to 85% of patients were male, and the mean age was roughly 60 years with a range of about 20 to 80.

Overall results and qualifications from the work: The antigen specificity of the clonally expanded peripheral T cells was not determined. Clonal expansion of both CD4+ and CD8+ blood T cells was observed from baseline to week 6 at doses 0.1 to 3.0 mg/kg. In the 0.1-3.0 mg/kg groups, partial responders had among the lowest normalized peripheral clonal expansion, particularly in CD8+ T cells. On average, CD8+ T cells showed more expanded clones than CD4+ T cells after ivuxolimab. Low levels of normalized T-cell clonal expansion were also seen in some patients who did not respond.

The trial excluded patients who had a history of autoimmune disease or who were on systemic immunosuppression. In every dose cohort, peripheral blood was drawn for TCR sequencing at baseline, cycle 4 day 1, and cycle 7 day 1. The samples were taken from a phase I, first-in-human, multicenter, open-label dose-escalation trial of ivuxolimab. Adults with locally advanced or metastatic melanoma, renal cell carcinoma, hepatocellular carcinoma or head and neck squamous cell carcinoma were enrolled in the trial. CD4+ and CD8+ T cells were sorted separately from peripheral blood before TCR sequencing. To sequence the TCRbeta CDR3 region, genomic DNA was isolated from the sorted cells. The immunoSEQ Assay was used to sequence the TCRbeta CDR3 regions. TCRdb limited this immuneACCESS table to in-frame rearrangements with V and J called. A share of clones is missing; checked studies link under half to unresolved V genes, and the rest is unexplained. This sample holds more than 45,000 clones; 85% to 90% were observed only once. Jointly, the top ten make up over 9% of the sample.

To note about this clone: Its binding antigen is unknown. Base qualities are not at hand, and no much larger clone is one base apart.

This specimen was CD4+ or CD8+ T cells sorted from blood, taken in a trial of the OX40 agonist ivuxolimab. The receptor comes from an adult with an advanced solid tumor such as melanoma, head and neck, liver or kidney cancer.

The DNA sequence follows: TGTGCCACCAGCAGCCGGGGGGGCAGGGGCTTGTTCAATCAGCCCCAGCATTTT. Its protein reads: CATSSRGGRGLFNQPQHF. The chain uses TRBV15 and TRBJ1-5; the D gene is perhaps TRBD1, on 6 matching bases. V loses 3 bases, J loses 3 bases, and the germline ends lie 21 bases apart. Per the germline V gene (reference sequence), LNHNV is the CDR1 and YYDKDF is the CDR2. There are 18 amino acids in the CDR3, from cysteine to phenylalanine inclusive. The only DNA kept is the CDR3, 54 bases in frame from the first base.